The source of this T cell receptor beta chain is a study of blood T cells in healthy people across ages. Each sample had at least 6.5 million PBMCs isolated. Germline V gene data show CDR1 as SEHNR and CDR2 as FQNEAQ (reference sequence). The V end lost 2 bases, the J end lost 2 bases, and 13 bases lay between the germline ends. This CDR3 region has 16 residues. A few counts support this clonotype. The antigen is unknown. Study-wide findings and caveats: Unknown donor CMV status possibly confounded expanded clonotype changes. TCR beta diversity per million T cells fell roughly linearly with age.

For the second PCR, which ran for 7 to 11 cycles, a sample-barcoded 5' primer and a J-beta primer mix were used. TCRdb passed the 5' RACE reads through MiXCR, listing each CDR3 protein once. The sample records some 760,000 distinct CDR3 sequences, around a quarter being singletons. This sample was also put to use in a study of T cells of mothers and their children. This second study notes: The people who donated were a few healthy Caucasian mothers and their six children.

The J gene is TRBJ2-1, the V gene TRBV7-9, with a weak D call TRBD2 (6 bases). The sequence was collected from a boy between 10 and 17 years old in good health. The sample comprised blood. CDR3 residues: CASSLSGGTPYNEQFF. The CDR3, as DNA: TGTGCCAGCAGCTTAAGCGGCGGGACGCCCTACAATGAGCAGTTCTTC.